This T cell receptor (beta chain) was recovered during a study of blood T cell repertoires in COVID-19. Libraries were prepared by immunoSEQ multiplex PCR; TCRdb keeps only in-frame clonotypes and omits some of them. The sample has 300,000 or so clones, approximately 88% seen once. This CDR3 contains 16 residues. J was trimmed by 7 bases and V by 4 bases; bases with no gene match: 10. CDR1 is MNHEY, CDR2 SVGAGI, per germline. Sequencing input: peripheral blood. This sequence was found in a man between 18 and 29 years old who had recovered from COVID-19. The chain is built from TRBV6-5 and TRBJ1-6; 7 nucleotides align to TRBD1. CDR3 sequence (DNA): TGTGCCAGCAGTTCCCCCCAACAGGGGTCCAATTCACCCCTCCACTTT. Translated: CASSSPQQGSNSPLHF.